This T cell receptor (beta chain) was recovered during a study of T cell responses to AZD1222 COVID-19 vaccine. Produced via immunoSEQ multiplex PCR; TCRdb's table is partial and in-frame only. Of about 120,000 clones in the sample, approximately 85% were seen once. There are a few counts of this clone. What it binds is unknown. Study outcomes and limitations: Reportedly, nearly half the spike-specific TCRs target unmutated variant regions. A mostly white British donor set with more females was recruited, and clonal diversity was possibly underestimated. The study found Spike-specific TCR breadth and depth rose after two AZD1222 doses.

The germline V gene has CDR1 MNHEY and CDR2 SVGAGI. V lost 4 bases, J lost 8 bases, and 20 bases lay in between. The length of the CDR3 is 15 residues. The chain uses TRBV6-5 and TRBJ1-1; tentative D call: TRBD1 (5 bases). This clonotype was sampled from an adult in good health. The sample here was peripheral blood, taken on day 0 of MenACWY control vaccination. The chain's CDR3 is CASSSYRPQGAEAFF. The CDR3 bases are TGTGCCAGCAGTTCCTACAGGCCCCAAGGCGCGGAAGCTTTCTTT.